This T cell receptor beta chain was recorded in a study of PD-L1 blockade in urothelial cancer. Study details: Researchers looked at the blood 3 weeks (second dose) and 6 weeks after treatment began. Reported median T cell count for blood samples was roughly 140,000.

The sample holds a few counts of this clone. In germline, CDR1 is LNHDA, CDR2 SQIVND (reference sequence). J was trimmed by 1 base and V by 8 bases; bases with no gene match: 8. The CDR3 has 15 residues. Time point reported: pretreatment peripheral blood. Patients had urothelial carcinoma that was locally advanced or metastatic. This table comes from immunoSEQ multiplex PCR, and its TCRdb copy is limited to in-frame clones, with some not included. The sample carries 30,000 to 35,000 clones, 84% recorded once. The sequencing used PBMCs, collected around atezolizumab (anti-PD-L1) treatment. The sequence came from a man aged 60-69 years with urothelial cancer. This rearrangement joins TRBV19 to TRBJ2-4; 7 bases align to TRBD1. The CDR3 loop is CASRTGTGAKNIQYF. CDR3 DNA: TGTGCCAGTCGGACAGGAACCGGGGCCAAAAACATTCAGTACTTC.